This entry is about one T cell receptor (beta chain). Its specificity is not known. The data originate from a study of T cells in localized non-small cell lung cancer. Study outcomes and limitations: Heterogeneity is still possible, as just one tumor region was sequenced. Exceeding tumor, uninvolved adjacent lung had the highest T cell clonality. Those with higher blood T cell density had longer overall survival. Detection in adjacent lung was observed for a median roughly 57 of the top 100 tumor clones.

Assay: immunoSEQ multiplex PCR; the TCRdb copy retains only in-frame clones and omits some. Of approximately 26,000 clones listed, approximately 90% were seen once; the top ten hold 4% to 5%. This CDR3 is built from 16 residues. With 0 bases removed from V and 4 bases from J, the gap between germline ends came to 12 bases. Germline values: CDR1 SGHVS, CDR2 FQNEAQ. The sequencing here drew on peripheral blood, taken before any cancer treatment. The chain is built from TRBV7-8 and TRBJ1-4; weak D call: TRBD1 (5 bases). The receptor comes from a female donor of 60 years or more with stage II squamous cell lung carcinoma. The CDR3: CASSLASGPSNEKLFF. As DNA, the CDR3 is TGTGCCAGCAGCTTAGCGTCGGGACCGAGTAATGAAAAACTGTTTTTT.